This T cell receptor beta chain was recovered during a study of graft-versus-host responses after intestinal transplantation. Whole-study context: Every one of the recipients received anti-thymocyte globulin induction and afterwards took tacrolimus and steroids for around 3 years. Whole-study results and caveats: Allografts carried high graft-versus-host to host-versus-graft clonal ratios in patients having graft-donor T cell macrochimerism. Among circulating GvH clones, peak levels were associated with early post-transplant declines in HvG clones. The marrow of recipients harbored GvH clones, and ileum or blood showed some of them first.

This CDR3 has 14 amino acids. The germline V and J ends were trimmed by 1 base and 2 bases, with 9 bases remaining between them. Germline CDR1 and CDR2: SEHNR and FQNEAQ (reference sequence). Only in-frame clones appear in the TCRdb table, and some are missing; sequencing was by immunoSEQ multiplex PCR. The data hold some 92,000 clones, with roughly 92% observed a single time. The count of this clone is one. The antigen is undetermined. V gene TRBV7-9 combines with J gene TRBJ2-7; D remains unclear. The sample here was unstimulated CD4+ T cells sorted from spleen or lymph node cells, taken before intestinal transplant. The sequence derives from a human donor who received an intestinal transplant. The CDR3 DNA sequence: TGTGCCAGCAGCTTAGATTCGGCAGCCTACGAGCAGTACTTC. As protein: CASSLDSAAYEQYF.